These 25 T cell receptor beta chains came from one sample sequenced in a study of cytomegalovirus exposure and HLA in healthy donors. Profiling relied on immunoSEQ multiplex PCR, and the TCRdb table lists in-frame clones only, not all of them. Here the sample spans around 58,000 clones, 85% to 90% being singletons. Sequenced input: PBMCs. These receptors were obtained from a woman aged 18 to 35 in good health and CMV-seronegative.

This clone appeared a single time. This chain links TRBV30 with TRBJ2-3; D is undetermined. Germline V CDR1 and CDR2: GTSNPN, SVGIG (reference sequence). Deletions cut 2 bases from V and 1 base from J, with 7 bases between. This CDR3 comprises 13 residues. In nucleotides, the CDR3 is TGTGCCTGGAGTCTCCGGGGCACAGATACGCAGTATTTT. The encoded protein is CAWSLRGTDTQYF.

This clone was observed once. This sequence joins TRBV9 and TRBJ2-3; 10 bases are a match to TRBD2. V was clipped by 0 bases and J by 1 base; unmatched bases: 2. The germline V gene encodes CDR1 SGDLS and CDR2 YYNGEE. The CDR3 consists of 16 residues. This chain's CDR3 is CASSVGLAGGTDTQYF. Written as DNA, the CDR3 is TGTGCCAGCAGCGTAGGGCTAGCGGGAGGCACAGATACGCAGTATTTT. Full variable domain (rest looked up from reference TRBV9 and TRBJ2-3): DSGVTQTPKHLITATGQRVTLRCSPRSGDLSVYWYQQSLDQGLQFLIQYYNGEERAKGNILERFSAQQFPDLHSELNLSSLELGDSALYFCASSVGLAGGTDTQYFGPGTRLTVL.

This clone was seen a few times. The V gene is TRBV18, the J gene TRBJ2-5; D remains unclear. The CDR3 has 14 amino acids. Looked up from germline, CDR1 is KGHSH and CDR2 is LQKENI. V was shortened by 0 bases and J by 5 bases, with 10 bases between the two germline ends. The CDR3 loop reads CASSPPEVVETQYF. The DNA for the CDR3 is TGTGCCAGCTCACCACCTGAGGTTGTGGAGACCCAGTACTTC.

The genes are TRBV7-9 and TRBJ2-7, with D possibly being TRBD2 (6 bases). This CDR3 has 15 residues. Germline CDR1 is SEHNR and CDR2 is FQNEAQ (reference sequence). V was shortened by 4 bases and J by 3 bases, with 16 bases between the two germline ends. The CDR3 region has the DNA TGTGCCAGCAGCTCCCCGACGGGGGTTTTCTACGAGCAGTACTTC. Its translation is CASSSPTGVFYEQYF.

J is TRBJ1-5 and V is TRBV30, with D unresolved. Trimming took off 2 bases at V and 2 bases at J, with 13 bases between the two ends. Germline V gives CDR1 GTSNPN, CDR2 SVGIG (reference sequence). The CDR3 is made up of 15 amino acids. Written as DNA, the CDR3 is TGTGCCTGGAGTTTGGACGCGGGAGGCAATCAGCCCCAGCATTTT. Protein product: CAWSLDAGGNQPQHF.

This chain joins TRBV7-9 and TRBJ1-3; D unresolved. The germline V gene encodes CDR1 SEHNR and CDR2 FQNEAQ (reference sequence). The V end lost 2 bases, the J end lost 1 base, and 9 bases lay between the germline ends. There are 15 residues in the CDR3. The CDR3 coding sequence is TGTGCCAGCAGCTTATTACGGGAATCTGGAAACACCATATATTTT. Residues: CASSLLRESGNTIYF. The full variable domain, rest sourced from reference TRBV7-9 and TRBJ1-3, is DTGVSQNPRHKITKRGQNVTFRCDPISEHNRLYWYRQTLGQGPEFLTYFQNEAQLEKSRLLSDRFSAERPKGSFSTLEIQRTEQGDSAMYLCASSLLRESGNTIYFGEGSWLTVV.

V gene TRBV4-2 combines with J gene TRBJ2-7; a possible D gene is TRBD2 (6 bases). The CDR3 totals 16 residues. V dropped 1 base and J dropped 3 bases, with 16 bases sitting between them. Germline CDR1 reads LGHNA; CDR2 reads YNFKEQ. The CDR3 loop is CASSQVIGGVSYEQYF. The CDR3 nucleotides read TGTGCCAGCAGCCAAGTAATCGGAGGGGTTAGCTACGAGCAGTACTTC.

The rearrangement joins TRBV6-5 to TRBJ2-1; maybe TRBD1 (6 bases). Per the germline V gene, CDR1 is MNHEY and CDR2 is SVGAGI. V shed 6 bases and J shed 9 bases, with 21 bases lying between them. This CDR3 comprises 15 residues. The CDR3 protein is CASSPDLYRVAEQFF. CDR3 bases: TGTGCCAGCAGCCCCGACCTATACAGGGTAGCTGAGCAGTTCTTC.

This chain links TRBV5-1 with TRBJ2-1; tentatively, D is TRBD1 (6 bases). The V gene lost 0 bases and the J gene lost 7 bases, with 14 bases spanning the gap. CDR1 and CDR2 (germline): SGHRS, YFSETQ. The CDR3 totals 15 residues. In DNA form, the CDR3 reads TGCGCCAGCAGCTTGGTGGCCAGGGGCGAAAATGAGCAGTTCTTC. Its protein product is CASSLVARGENEQFF. The full variable domain, with the rest looked up from reference TRBV5-1 and TRBJ2-1, is KAGVTQTPRYLIKTRGQQVTLSCSPISGHRSVSWYQQTPGQGLQFLFEYFSETQRNKGNFPGRFSGRQFSNSRSEMNVSTLELGDSALYLCASSLVARGENEQFFGPGTRLTVL.

This chain links TRBV18 with TRBJ1-1, with D possibly TRBD1 on 5 matching bases. V gave up 0 bases and J gave up 7 bases, with 24 bases separating them. Germline values: CDR1 KGHSH, CDR2 LQKENI. This CDR3 contains 18 residues. The CDR3 here is CASSPPAMGRAAAFEAFF. DNA of the CDR3: TGTGCCAGCTCACCACCGGCCATGGGCAGGGCCGCCGCGTTTGAAGCTTTCTTT.

The chain is built from TRBV27 and TRBJ2-1; 7 positions match TRBD2. There are 15 residues in the CDR3. The V and J ends lost 3 bases and 3 bases, in that order; junction bases with no gene match: 5. The V gene's germline CDR1 is MNHEY and CDR2 SMNVEV (reference sequence). CDR3 sequence: CASSFGLAVYNEQFF. DNA for the CDR3: TGTGCCAGCAGTTTTGGGCTAGCGGTCTACAATGAGCAGTTCTTC.

The chain carries TRBV6-4 and TRBJ2-7; D gene ambiguous. The CDR3 sequence is 15 residues long. Between the trimmed V and J ends, which lost 3 bases and 0 bases, there was a span of 12 bases. Germline V gives CDR1 MRHNA, CDR2 SNTAGT. The CDR3 is CASSEAPADSYEQYF. The CDR3 DNA follows: TGTGCCAGCAGTGAAGCGCCGGCGGACTCCTACGAGCAGTACTTC.

The rearrangement uses TRBV10-3 and TRBJ1-1, with a possible D match to TRBD1 (5 bases). CDR1 and CDR2 from the germline V gene are ENHRY and SYGVKD. The V end was cut by 3 bases, the J end by 4 bases, with 9 bases between. The CDR3 extends over 13 amino acids. The CDR3, as DNA: TGTGCCATCAGTGACTTCGGGGGCACTGAAGCTTTCTTT. Translated, it gives CAISDFGGTEAFF.

The V gene is TRBV27, the J gene TRBJ2-7, with D possibly TRBD2 on 5 matching bases. Trimming cost V 5 bases and J 2 bases, with 19 bases left between them. Germline CDR1 reads MNHEY; CDR2 reads SMNVEV (reference sequence). The CDR3 is made up of 16 amino acids. CDR3 protein: CASSPALGEVPYEQYF. The CDR3 coding sequence is TGTGCCAGCAGTCCTGCCCTCGGGGAAGTCCCCTACGAGCAGTACTTC.

The sample holds a few counts of this clone. This chain links TRBV2 with TRBJ1-2; D remains unclear. The CDR3 loop spans 14 amino acids. CDR1 SNHLY and CDR2 FYNNEI come from the germline V gene. V was cut by 7 bases and J by 2 bases, with 14 bases left in between. In nucleotides, the CDR3 is TGTGCCAGCACACTTCAAGCGGGAAACTATGGCTACACCTTC. This codes for CASTLQAGNYGYTF. Using reference TRBV2 and TRBJ1-2 for the parts outside the CDR3, the full variable domain is EPEVTQTPSHQVTQMGQEVILRCVPISNHLYFYWYRQILGQKVEFLVSFYNNEISEKSEIFDDQFSVERPDGSNFTLKIRSTKLEDSAMYFCASTLQAGNYGYTFGSGTRLTVV.

This rearrangement joins TRBV7-2 to TRBJ2-7; TRBD1 matches at 7 bases. Germline assignment: CDR1 SGHTA and CDR2 FQGNSA. V dropped 5 bases and J dropped 3; count of bases not matched to a gene: 7. CDR3 length equals 14 residues. The chain's CDR3 is CASSARQGYYEQYF. CDR3 DNA sequence: TGTGCCAGCAGCGCCCGACAGGGTTACTACGAGCAGTACTTC.

The V gene is TRBV15, the J gene TRBJ2-7; D may be TRBD1 (6 bases). V was cut by 0 bases and J by 0 bases, with 6 bases left in between. The CDR3 sequence is 14 residues long. Germline V CDR1 and CDR2: LNHNV, YYDKDF (reference sequence). The CDR3 DNA follows: TGTGCCACCAGCAGAGAGGGGGCCTCCTACGAGCAGTACTTC. Its translation: CATSREGASYEQYF.

The rearrangement uses TRBV30 and TRBJ2-2; D not resolved. Germline V gives CDR1 GTSNPN, CDR2 SVGIG (reference sequence). V was shortened by 5 bases and J by 1 base, with 11 bases between the two germline ends. The CDR3 covers 14 residues. Here the CDR3 reads CAWDMSLNTGELFF. CDR3 coding DNA: TGTGCCTGGGACATGAGCTTGAACACCGGGGAGCTGTTTTTT. Based on the CDR3 plus reference TRBV30 and TRBJ2-2, the full variable domain is SQTIHQWPATLVQPVGSPLSLECTVEGTSNPNLYWYRQAAGRGLQLLFYSVGIGQISSEVPQNLSASRPQDRQFILSSKKLLLSDSGFYLCAWDMSLNTGELFFGEGSRLTVL.

This clone was seen only a few times. The chain carries TRBV7-2 and TRBJ1-2; 8 bases map to TRBD1. The V and J ends lost 6 bases and 3 bases, in that order; junction bases with no gene match: 3. Germline V gene data show CDR1 as SGHTA and CDR2 as FQGNSA. The CDR3 has 13 residues. The CDR3 region is CASRTQGDYGYTF. The CDR3 nucleotides read TGTGCCAGCAGAACACAGGGGGACTATGGCTACACCTTC.

The V gene is TRBV30, the J gene TRBJ1-1, with a tentative D call TRBD1 (5 bases). There are 14 residues in the CDR3. Trimming left V 0 bases short and J 0 bases short, with 8 bases between. CDR1 GTSNPN and CDR2 SVGIG come from the germline V gene (reference sequence). For the CDR3, the DNA is TGTGCCTGGAGTGTTGGACATATGAACACTGAAGCTTTCTTT. Translating gives CAWSVGHMNTEAFF.

The chain carries TRBV10-3 and TRBJ1-5, with 8 bases aligning to TRBD1. With V trimmed by 8 bases and J by 6 bases, 9 bases remained unmatched. From germline, CDR1 is ENHRY and CDR2 SYGVKD. The CDR3 loop spans 14 amino acids. This chain's CDR3 is CAIGVTGDGQPQHF. CDR3 sequence (DNA): TGTGCCATCGGGGTGACAGGGGACGGTCAGCCCCAGCATTTT.

The chain recombines TRBV11-3 with TRBJ2-2; TRBD2 matches 7 bases. CDR1 SGHNT and CDR2 YENEEA come from the germline V gene. The CDR3 has 16 residues. Unmatched junction bases numbered 10, after V lost 5 bases and J lost 4 bases. The CDR3 nucleotides are TGTGCCAGCAGCCCGCCGCAGGGAGGGCTCACCGGGGAGCTGTTTTTT. Its translation: CASSPPQGGLTGELFF.

This rearrangement joins TRBV10-3 to TRBJ2-7, with 12 positions matching TRBD2. Germline CDR1 and CDR2: ENHRY and SYGVKD. The V gene end was trimmed by 7 bases and the J gene end by 0 bases; junction bases not matched to a gene: 7. The length of the CDR3 is 16 residues. CDR3 DNA sequence: TGTGCCATCACCCCGACTAGCGGGAGTAACTCCTACGAGCAGTACTTC. Amino acid sequence: CAITPTSGSNSYEQYF.

J is TRBJ2-1 and V is TRBV5-1; no clear D gene. CDR3 length: 13 residues. The germline gives CDR1 SGHRS, CDR2 YFSETQ. With 4 bases removed from V and 7 bases from J, the gap between germline ends came to 12 bases. DNA of the CDR3: TGCGCCAGCAGCCTTACAACGGGTAATGAGCAGTTCTTC. It translates to CASSLTTGNEQFF.

The V call is TRBV4-1, the J call TRBJ2-2, with D possibly matching TRBD2 (7 bases). This CDR3 is 19 amino acids long. V was clipped by 0 bases and J by 0 bases, with 17 bases between them. Germline V gene lookup returns CDR1 MGHRA and CDR2 YSYEKL. This CDR3 is CASSQDGWGGRSNTGELFF. The CDR3 DNA sequence: TGCGCCAGCAGCCAAGATGGTTGGGGGGGCAGATCGAACACCGGGGAGCTGTTTTTT.